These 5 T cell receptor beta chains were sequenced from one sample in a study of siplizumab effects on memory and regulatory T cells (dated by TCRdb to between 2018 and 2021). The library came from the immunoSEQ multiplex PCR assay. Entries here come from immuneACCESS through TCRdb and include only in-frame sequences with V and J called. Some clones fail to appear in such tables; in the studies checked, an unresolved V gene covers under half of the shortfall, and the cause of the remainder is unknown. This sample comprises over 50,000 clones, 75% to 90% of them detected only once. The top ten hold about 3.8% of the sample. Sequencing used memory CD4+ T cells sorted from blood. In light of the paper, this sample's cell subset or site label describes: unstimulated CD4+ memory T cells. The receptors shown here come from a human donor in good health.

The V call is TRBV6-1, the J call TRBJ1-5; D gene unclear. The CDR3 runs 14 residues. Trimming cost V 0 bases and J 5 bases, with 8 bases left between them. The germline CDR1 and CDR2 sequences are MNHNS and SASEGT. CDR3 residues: CASSEATEDQPQHF. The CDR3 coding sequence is TGTGCCAGCAGTGAAGCTACGGAGGATCAGCCCCAGCATTTT.

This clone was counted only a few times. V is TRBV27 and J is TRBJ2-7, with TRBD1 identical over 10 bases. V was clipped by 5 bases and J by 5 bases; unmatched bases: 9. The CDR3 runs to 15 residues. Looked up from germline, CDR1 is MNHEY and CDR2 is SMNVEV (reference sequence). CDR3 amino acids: CASSPSWDRGNEQYF. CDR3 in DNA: TGTGCCAGCAGTCCCTCGTGGGACAGGGGAAACGAGCAGTACTTC.

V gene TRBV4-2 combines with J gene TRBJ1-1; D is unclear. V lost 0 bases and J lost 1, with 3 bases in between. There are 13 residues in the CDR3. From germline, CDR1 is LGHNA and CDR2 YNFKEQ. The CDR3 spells CASSQERNTEAFF. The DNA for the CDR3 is TGTGCCAGCAGCCAAGAAAGGAACACTGAAGCTTTCTTT.

The CDR3 is CASKTQAGEYF. CDR3 bases: TGTGCCAGCAAGACACAGGCTGGGGAGTACTTC. The chain couples TRBV6-6 to TRBJ2-7, with a tentative D call TRBD1 (5 bases). Trimming removed 7 bases from V and 11 bases from J, with 15 bases in between. Per germline, CDR1 MNHNY and CDR2 SVGAGI (reference sequence). There are 11 residues in the CDR3.

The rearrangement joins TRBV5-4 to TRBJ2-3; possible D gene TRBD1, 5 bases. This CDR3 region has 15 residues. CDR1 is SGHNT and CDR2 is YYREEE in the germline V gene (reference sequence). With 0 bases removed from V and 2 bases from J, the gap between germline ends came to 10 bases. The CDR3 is CASSLEGYDTDTQYF. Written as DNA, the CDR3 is TGTGCCAGCAGCTTGGAGGGGTACGACACAGATACGCAGTATTTT.